Shown below are 13 T cell receptor beta chains from a single sample sequenced in a study of identical twins. TCRdb reprocessed the 5' RACE reads with MiXCR, giving one entry per CDR3 protein. Here the sample spans about 240,000 distinct CDR3 sequences, about 11% being singletons. Sequenced: memory T cells sorted from blood. The receptors stem from a man over 45 in good health.

This clonotype was counted between two and nine times. V is TRBV16 and J is TRBJ1-1, with D perhaps TRBD1 (6 bases). The CDR3 runs to 14 residues. Germline V gene sequence: CDR1 KGHSY, CDR2 FQNENV. Trimming pared 5 bases from V and 11 bases from J, leaving 21 bases between. In DNA form, the CDR3 reads TGTGCCAGCAGCTCAATCGACGCCGGGACAAAGGCTTTCTTT. This codes for CASSSIDAGTKAFF.

The V and J genes are TRBV7-2 and TRBJ2-5, with TRBD1 matching over 7 bases. V was pared by 5 bases and J by 1 base, with 7 bases of the junction left unmatched. The germline CDR1 and CDR2 sequences are SGHTA and FQGNSA. The CDR3 sequence is 15 residues long. For the CDR3, the DNA is TGTGCCAGCAGCCGATCGGGACAGAGCCAAGAGACCCAGTACTTC. It codes for CASSRSGQSQETQYF.

This clonotype was counted many times. This chain links TRBV7-2 with TRBJ2-1; maybe TRBD2 (5 bases). The CDR3 covers 16 residues. CDR1 and CDR2 (germline): SGHTA, FQGNSA. V gave up 5 bases and J gave up 3 bases, with 17 bases separating them. The CDR3 DNA sequence: TGTGCCAGCAGCCTATTTACTAGACTCTTCTACAATGAGCAGTTCTTC. Translation gives CASSLFTRLFYNEQFF.

In its sample, this clonotype was seen many times. The chain uses TRBV12-3 or TRBV12-4 and TRBJ2-7, with TRBD2 matching 13 bases. V was pared by 3 bases and J by 5 bases, with 4 bases of the junction left unmatched. The CDR3 spans 15 residues. CDR3 sequence: CASSLGGLAGNEQYF. CDR3 nucleotides: TGTGCCAGCAGTTTGGGGGGACTAGCGGGGAACGAGCAGTACTTC.

This clonotype was seen at least ten times. J is TRBJ2-1 and V is TRBV11-2, with 9 bases matching TRBD1. Germline CDR1 and CDR2: SGHAT and FQNNGV. V lost 5 bases to trimming and J lost 10 bases; unmatched junction nucleotides: 18. This CDR3 comprises 17 residues. In nucleotides, the CDR3 is TGTGCCAGCAGCCCATCGAATAACCGGGACAGGGCATGGGAGCAGTTCTTC. Translated, it gives CASSPSNNRDRAWEQFF.

This clonotype has more than one count but fewer than ten. The rearrangement joins TRBV15 to TRBJ2-7, with D tentatively TRBD2 (6 bases). V was pared by 8 bases and J by 0 bases, with 11 bases between. Germline V gene data show CDR1 as LNHNV and CDR2 as YYDKDF (reference sequence). This CDR3 contains 13 residues. The CDR3 sequence: CATRRGSSYEQYF. The CDR3 DNA is TGTGCCACCCGGAGGGGCAGCTCCTACGAGCAGTACTTC.

The sample holds many counts of this clonotype. The chain joins TRBV5-5 to TRBJ1-5; D is perhaps TRBD1 (5 bases). This CDR3 has 15 amino acids. The V and J ends lost 0 bases and 3 bases respectively, with 10 bases between them. From germline, CDR1 is SGHKS and CDR2 YYEKEE (reference sequence). In DNA form, the CDR3 reads TGTGCCAGCAGCTTGGGACAGAGCCCCAATCAGCCCCAGCATTTT. Protein product: CASSLGQSPNQPQHF.

The table lists this clonotype with a few counts. The chain combines TRBV7-2 with TRBJ2-2; 10 nucleotides line up with TRBD1. CDR3 length: 15 residues. J was trimmed by 4 bases and V by 5 bases; bases with no gene match: 4. CDR1 and CDR2 (germline): SGHTA, FQGNSA. In DNA form, the CDR3 reads TGTGCCAGCAGCCTGGGGACAGGGGCCACCGGGGAGCTGTTTTTT. This sequence encodes CASSLGTGATGELFF.

The chain carries TRBV18 and TRBJ2-5; TRBD1 might be the D (6 bases). Germline loops: CDR1 KGHSH, CDR2 LQKENI. The CDR3 covers 15 residues. Trimming shortened V by 0 bases and J by 4 bases, and 12 bases separated the two germline ends. The CDR3 DNA reads TGTGCCAGCTCACCACCCTCACAGGGTGGAGAGACCCAGTACTTC. Encoded protein: CASSPPSQGGETQYF.

This clonotype was seen many times. The chain carries TRBV5-1 and TRBJ1-5; a possible D gene is TRBD1 (6 bases). The CDR3 consists of 15 residues. The germline CDR1 and CDR2 sequences are SGHRS and YFSETQ. Trimming took off 0 bases at V and 3 bases at J, with 10 bases between the two ends. The CDR3: CASSLVGGNNQPQHF. CDR3 nucleotide sequence: TGCGCCAGCAGCTTGGTAGGGGGTAACAATCAGCCCCAGCATTTT.

This clonotype came up many times. The J gene is TRBJ2-1, the V gene TRBV4-3; 10 bases align to TRBD2. Germline V gene lookup returns CDR1 LGHNA and CDR2 YSLEER. CDR3 length: 15 residues. Trimming at V came to 7 bases and at J to 8 bases, leaving 11 bases not matched to a gene. The CDR3 DNA reads as TGCGCCAGCACGGACCAACTAGCGGGATCCGATGAGCAGTTCTTC. Encoded protein: CASTDQLAGSDEQFF.

Only a few counts were recorded for this clonotype. The chain links TRBV4-2 to TRBJ2-1, with D possibly TRBD1 on 8 matching bases. The ends were cut back, 6 bases at V and 7 bases at J, with 34 bases in the middle. This CDR3 region has 20 residues. In germline, CDR1 is LGHNA, CDR2 YNFKEQ. The CDR3 DNA reads as TGTGCCAGCAGTCGGTCCGGGACAGGTGTATATGCGGGGGAGAGAAATGAGCAGTTCTTC. This gives the protein CASSRSGTGVYAGERNEQFF.

This clonotype was observed a few times. The chain employs TRBV18 and TRBJ1-2, with a possible D match to TRBD1 (6 bases). Trimming pared 0 bases from V and 6 bases from J, leaving 11 bases between. CDR1 and CDR2 from the germline V gene are KGHSH and LQKENI. This CDR3 is 14 amino acids long. CDR3 region: CASSPPNRENGYTF. In DNA form, the CDR3 reads TGTGCCAGCTCACCACCGAACAGGGAAAATGGCTACACCTTC.